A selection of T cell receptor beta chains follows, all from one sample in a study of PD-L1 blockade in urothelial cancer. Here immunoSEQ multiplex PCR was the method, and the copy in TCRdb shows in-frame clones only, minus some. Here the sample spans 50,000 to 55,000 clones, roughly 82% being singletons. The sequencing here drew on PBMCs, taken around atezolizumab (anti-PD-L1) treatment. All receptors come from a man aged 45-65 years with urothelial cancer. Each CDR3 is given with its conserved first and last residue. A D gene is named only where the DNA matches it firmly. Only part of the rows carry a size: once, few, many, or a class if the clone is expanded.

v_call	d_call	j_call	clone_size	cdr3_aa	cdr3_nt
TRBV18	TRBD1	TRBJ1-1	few	CASSPLGQGFEAFF	TGTGCCAGCTCACCTCTGGGACAGGGGTTTGAAGCTTTCTTT
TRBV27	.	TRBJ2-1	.	CASSSQRDYNEQFF	TGTGCCAGCAGTTCCCAGAGGGACTACAATGAGCAGTTCTTC
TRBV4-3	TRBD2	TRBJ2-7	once	CASSQGGASGTYEQYF	TGCGCCAGCAGCCAAGGTGGGGCTAGCGGAACCTACGAGCAGTACTTC
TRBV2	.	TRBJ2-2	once	CASRDGALGGELFF	TGTGCCAGCAGGGATGGGGCTCTGGGCGGGGAGCTGTTTTTT
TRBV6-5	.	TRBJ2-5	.	CASSSPLGPQETQYF	TGTGCCAGCAGTTCCCCCCTGGGCCCCCAAGAGACCCAGTACTTC
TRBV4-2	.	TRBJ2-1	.	CASSQARGGRGGNEQFF	TGTGCCAGCAGCCAAGCTAGGGGGGGCCGGGGAGGAAATGAGCAGTTCTTC
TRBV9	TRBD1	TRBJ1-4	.	CASSPRSDRGREKLFF	TGTGCCAGCAGCCCCCGTTCGGACAGGGGGCGGGAAAAACTGTTTTTT
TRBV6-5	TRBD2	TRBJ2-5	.	CASSRWTSGQETQYF	TGTGCCAGCAGTCGCTGGACTAGCGGTCAAGAGACCCAGTACTTC
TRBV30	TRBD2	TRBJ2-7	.	CAWKQAGGPLNEQYF	TGTGCCTGGAAGCAGGCGGGGGGACCGTTGAACGAGCAGTACTTC
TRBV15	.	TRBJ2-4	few	CATSKGGGKNIQYF	TGTGCCACCAGCAAGGGGGGGGGCAAAAACATTCAGTACTTC
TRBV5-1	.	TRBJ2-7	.	CASSFEPYEQYF	TGCGCCAGCAGCTTTGAGCCCTACGAGCAGTACTTC
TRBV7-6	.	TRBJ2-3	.	CASSSAGLTDTQYF	TGTGCCAGCAGCTCTGCGGGGTTGACAGATACGCAGTATTTT
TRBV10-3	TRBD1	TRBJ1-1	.	CAISDPDRVDTEAFF	TGTGCCATTTCTGACCCCGACAGGGTCGACACTGAAGCTTTCTTT